The rows below give T cell receptor beta chains drawn from one sample of a study of blood T cells in healthy people across ages. TCRdb ran MiXCR on the 5' RACE reads and lists one entry per CDR3 protein. The data hold around 1.5 million distinct CDR3 sequences, with roughly 59% observed a single time. Sample: blood. The source of these receptors is a man younger than 35 in good health. The CDR3 runs from the conserved cysteine through the conserved F or W. Fields, in order: J gene, V gene, D gene, CDR3 protein. D genes are given only for firm matches.

TRBJ2-5 | TRBV28 | - | CASRKALLKQETQYF
TRBJ1-2 | TRBV7-2 | TRBD1 | CASSLATGTNYGYTF
TRBJ1-2 | TRBV7-9 | - | CASSVDSGTRPYGYTF
TRBJ2-1 | TRBV25-1 | - | CASSEFGYGMAYNEQFF
TRBJ1-2 | TRBV11-2 | - | CARPGKNGYTF
- | TRBV7-9 | - | CASSPSLGRIYEQYF
- | TRBV29-1 | TRBD1 | CSVSTGGSEQYF
TRBJ2-1 | TRBV27 | TRBD1 | CASSSWDRGGNEQFF
TRBJ2-3 | TRBV6-1 | - | CASSGLGSGTDTQYF
TRBJ2-1 | TRBV20-1 | TRBD2 | CSASRTGGLYEQFF
TRBJ2-4 | TRBV12-3/TRBV12-4 | TRBD1 | CASSLGGQGAKNIQYF
TRBJ2-2 | TRBV11-1 | TRBD1 | CASSLWGQGVTGELFF
TRBJ2-1 | TRBV7-9 | TRBD2 | CASRPPSGEYNEQFF
TRBJ2-4 | TRBV9 | TRBD2 | CASSESGSPNIQYF
TRBJ2-7 | TRBV4-2 | TRBD1 | CASSQEAQGAGDISYEQYF
TRBJ1-1 | TRBV18 | - | CASSRLGTAANTEAFF
- | TRBV27 | - | CASSVGPDRETQYF
TRBJ2-3 | TRBV12-3/TRBV12-4 | - | CASSFSGENADTQYF
TRBJ2-1 | TRBV28 | TRBD2 | CASSLAAGGPVEQFF
TRBJ2-1 | TRBV12-3/TRBV12-4 | - | CASNPDGTPYNEQFF
TRBJ2-6 | TRBV7-6 | TRBD2 | CASSLVLAGDSGANVLTF
- | TRBV28 | TRBD1 | CASSLTGTGAVEQYF
TRBJ1-2 | TRBV3-1 | TRBD1 | CASSQDADRVGGYTF
TRBJ2-7 | TRBV7-7 | TRBD1 | CASSPLPGQGSYEQYF
TRBJ2-3 | TRBV6-2/TRBV6-3 | TRBD1 | CASTDRRTDTQYF
TRBJ2-4 | TRBV6-5 | - | CASSRGDLAKNIQYF
TRBJ2-3 | TRBV27 | TRBD2 | CASSPLGGGRGDTQYF
TRBJ2-1 | TRBV7-2 | - | CASRKEASRGEQFF
TRBJ2-1 | TRBV20-1 | TRBD2 | CSGLAGSEQFF
TRBJ2-3 | TRBV7-2 | - | CASSTLIQGGADTQYF
TRBJ1-6 | TRBV5-1 | - | CASSLDGRNSPLHF
TRBJ1-2 | TRBV12-3/TRBV12-4 | TRBD1 | CASSKGQGNDYGYTF
TRBJ1-2 | TRBV3-1 | - | CATQTEGQTDGYTF
TRBJ2-7 | TRBV7-9 | TRBD1 | CASVSGQGDYEQYF
TRBJ2-5 | TRBV29-1 | - | CSVLRQRIQETQYF
TRBJ2-3 | TRBV3-1 | TRBD2 | CASSHRSGSTDTQYF
TRBJ2-1 | TRBV29-1 | - | CSAYGTAGYNEQFF
TRBJ2-5 | TRBV3-1 | - | CASSQDNSQLQYF
TRBJ2-1 | TRBV11-3 | TRBD2 | CASSPRASGPYNEQFF
TRBJ2-1 | TRBV29-1 | - | CSVDRYNEQFF
TRBJ2-7 | TRBV4-2 | - | CASSQDTASFSYEQYF
TRBJ2-3 | TRBV14 | TRBD1 | CASSQLPGQGADTQYF
TRBJ1-2 | TRBV29-1 | - | CSVVPGIGYTF
TRBJ2-1 | TRBV4-1 | TRBD2 | CASSQAGTSGRGNNEQFF
- | TRBV28 | TRBD1 | CASSQGEAVGENIQYF
TRBJ2-4 | TRBV15 | - | CATLINPQVLYF
TRBJ1-2 | TRBV7-2 | - | CASSLELSVGRPYTF
TRBJ2-7 | TRBV29-1 | - | CSAISYEQYF
TRBJ1-2 | TRBV6-1 | - | CASSELGKEGYTF
TRBJ2-4 | TRBV28 | - | CASSMAGSYNEQYF
TRBJ2-3 | TRBV4-1 | - | CASSQGGDGPPDTQYF
TRBJ2-3 | TRBV15 | - | CATSRVSSSSEYF
TRBJ2-6 | TRBV7-2 | - | CASSLDGVSSSGANVLTF
TRBJ2-5 | TRBV6-5 | - | CASSYSWRTERRETQYF